This TCR beta chain was captured in a study of CD8 T cells in Susac syndrome. TEMRA cells were FACS-enriched and CD8+ and CD4+ T cells negatively isolated. Germline assignment: CDR1 SGHDN and CDR2 FVKESK. J gave up 7 bases and V 1 base, and 8 bases lay outside the gene matches. The CDR3 is 15 residues long. The authors reverse transcribed about 0.5 to 1 ug RNA with random hexamers. A single record per CDR3 protein comes from TCRdb applying MiXCR to the immunoSEQ multiplex PCR reads. The repertoire consists of 100,000 to 150,000 distinct CDR3 sequences, with around 94% occurring once and the leading ten covering 0.095% to 0.15%.

The origin of this receptor is a human donor with multiple sclerosis. The J gene is TRBJ2-7, the V gene TRBV14, with TRBD2 matching 9 bases. The sequenced material came from CD4+ T cells from PBMCs. CDR3 residues: CASSQVRGGAGEQYF. CDR3 in DNA: TGTGCCAGCAGCCAAGTCCGCGGGGGGGCTGGTGAGCAGTACTTC.